A single sample gave rise to the 25 T cell receptor beta chains below, sequenced in a study of control samples from healthy donors and cancer patients. Profiled with immunoSEQ multiplex PCR; TCRdb holds only in-frame clones, not every one. This sample carries roughly 84,000 clones, 90% to 95% of them seen once, and the ten largest clones take approximately 15%. Sequences were obtained from blood. These receptors all stem from a man aged 50-59 years in good health.

The rearrangement links TRBV4-1 to TRBJ2-3, with a possible D match to TRBD1 (5 bases). V dropped 1 base and J dropped 3 bases, with 11 bases sitting between them. This CDR3 has 15 residues. CDR1 is MGHRA, CDR2 YSYEKL, per germline. Written as DNA, the CDR3 is TGCGCCAGCAGCCAAGTTACGACAGTGACAGATACGCAGTATTTT. Translating it yields CASSQVTTVTDTQYF.

V is TRBV15 and J is TRBJ1-1; D is ambiguous. Germline lookup yields CDR1 LNHNV and CDR2 YYDKDF (reference sequence). This CDR3 contains 15 residues. Trimming took 0 bases from V and 2 from J, leaving 10 bases between them. CDR3 sequence: CATSRDRMVNTEAFF. In DNA form, the CDR3 reads TGTGCCACCAGCAGAGATCGTATGGTTAACACTGAAGCTTTCTTT.

The rearrangement uses TRBV4-1 and TRBJ2-1, with D unclear. The V end was cut by 0 bases, the J end by 10 bases, with 16 bases between. This CDR3 spans 15 amino acids. Germline V lookup: CDR1 MGHRA, CDR2 YSYEKL. This CDR3 is CASSQDWARSREQFF. The CDR3 coding sequence is TGCGCCAGCAGCCAAGATTGGGCCCGCAGTAGAGAGCAGTTCTTC.

DNA for the CDR3: TGTGCCAGCAGCCCCCATTTGAGCTCCTATAATTCACCCCTCCACTTT. This gives the protein CASSPHLSSYNSPLHF. The chain uses TRBV9 and TRBJ1-6; D is ambiguous. V was cut by 4 bases and J by 0 bases, with 11 bases left in between. Germline V lookup: CDR1 SGDLS, CDR2 YYNGEE. The CDR3 contains 16 residues.

The genes are TRBV7-8 and TRBJ1-3; TRBD1 agrees at 7 bases. V lost 5 bases, J lost 1 base, and 8 bases stayed unmatched. The V gene's germline CDR1 is SGHVS and CDR2 FQNEAQ. This CDR3 is 16 amino acids long. CDR3 coding DNA: TGTGCCAGCAGCCTCCAGCAGGGGGTTTCTGGAAACACCATATATTTT. Translated: CASSLQQGVSGNTIYF.

This chain uses TRBV7-9 with TRBJ2-3; 10 bases align to TRBD1. Germline V gene lookup returns CDR1 SEHNR and CDR2 FQNEAQ (reference sequence). CDR3 length: 15 residues. Unmatched junction bases numbered 5, after V lost 5 bases and J lost 3 bases. CDR3 region: CASSLRTGGTDTQYF. The CDR3 region has the DNA TGTGCCAGCAGCCTAAGGACAGGGGGGACAGATACGCAGTATTTT. Combining the CDR3 with reference TRBV7-9 and TRBJ2-3 gives the whole variable domain DTGVSQNPRHKITKRGQNVTFRCDPISEHNRLYWYRQTLGQGPEFLTYFQNEAQLEKSRLLSDRFSAERPKGSFSTLEIQRTEQGDSAMYLCASSLRTGGTDTQYFGPGTRLTVL.

The CDR3 region has the DNA TGCAGTGCTGCGAGAGGGAATGGCTACACCTTC. This encodes CSAARGNGYTF. V is TRBV20-1 and J is TRBJ1-2; D remains unclear. V gave up 5 bases and J gave up 6 bases, with 10 bases separating them. The CDR3 is 11 amino acids. Per the germline V gene, CDR1 is DFQATT and CDR2 is SNEGSKA (reference sequence).

This clone was recorded once. CDR3 in amino acids: CATSGQGVYGYTF. Written as DNA, the CDR3 is TGTGCCACCTCCGGACAGGGGGTGTATGGCTACACCTTC. The genes are TRBV12-3 or TRBV12-4 and TRBJ1-2; 10 bases are shared with TRBD1. This CDR3 spans 13 amino acids. The J segment lost 5 bases and the V segment lost 10 bases, leaving 7 bases of the junction unmatched.

This rearrangement joins TRBV10-1 to TRBJ2-1; no reliable D call. This CDR3 spans 15 amino acids. V gave up 2 bases and J gave up 3 bases, with 11 bases separating them. The germline V gene has CDR1 WNHNN and CDR2 SYGVQD (reference sequence). CDR3 sequence (DNA): TGCGCCAGCAGTGAGGTGGGGTCCCTCTACAATGAGCAGTTCTTC. Translated: CASSEVGSLYNEQFF.

J is TRBJ1-3 and V is TRBV6-5; 7 bases are a match to TRBD1. After removal of 4 bases from V and 0 bases from J, the junction contained 6 bases not matched to a gene. Germline loops: CDR1 MNHEY, CDR2 SVGAGI. The CDR3 covers 16 residues. The CDR3 region is CASSFRDRVSGNTIYF. CDR3 DNA: TGTGCCAGCAGTTTCCGAGACAGGGTCTCTGGAAACACCATATATTTT.

V usage is TRBV6-2 or TRBV6-3 and J usage is TRBJ1-5, with a weak D call TRBD1 (6 bases). Trimming left V 1 base short and J 7 bases short, with 20 bases between. The germline V gene has CDR1 MNHEY and CDR2 SVGEGT. The CDR3 contains 17 residues. For the CDR3, the DNA is TGTGCCAGCAGTTACTACCTCCTCGGACAGCGGGACCAGCCCCAGCATTTT. It translates to CASSYYLLGQRDQPQHF.

CDR3 DNA sequence: TGTGCCTCCCGAGGCCAGCCCGTCCAAGAGACCCAGTACTTC. This encodes CASRGQPVQETQYF. The V call is TRBV2, the J call TRBJ2-5; D gene uncertain. Germline V gene lookup returns CDR1 SNHLY and CDR2 FYNNEI. With 11 bases removed from V and 1 base from J, the gap between germline ends came to 17 bases. The CDR3 totals 14 residues.

Concerning this clone itself: Mismatch with germline at one junction end may stem from a read error. The rearrangement links TRBV30 to TRBJ1-5; TRBD1 is a possible D gene (5 bases). Germline CDR1 GTSNPN, CDR2 SVGIG (reference sequence). CDR3 length: 14 amino acids. CDR3 coding DNA: TGTGCCTGGAGTCTTCAGGGCCTGCATCAACCCCAGCATTTT. This gives the protein CAWSLQGLHQPQHF. Full variable domain (rest looked up from reference TRBV30 and TRBJ1-5): SQTIHQWPATLVQPVGSPLSLECTVEGTSNPNLYWYRQAAGRGLQLLFYSVGIGQISSEVPQNLSASRPQDRQFILSSKKLLLSDSGFYLCAWSLQGLHQPQHFGDGTRLSIL.

The chain recombines TRBV19 with TRBJ2-3; the D gene is possibly TRBD1 (6 bases). Trimming stripped 11 bases from V and 0 bases from J, with 15 bases between. This CDR3 spans 14 amino acids. Germline V gene lookup returns CDR1 LNHDA and CDR2 SQIVND (reference sequence). The CDR3 nucleotides read TGTGCCGCCAAAGGGGGATCTAGCACAGATACGCAGTATTTT. Translation: CAAKGGSSTDTQYF.

The chain is built from TRBV3-1 (or the pseudogene TRBV3-2) and TRBJ2-3; 9 bases are a match to TRBD1. V trimming: 2 bases; J trimming: 7 bases; junction bases outside the gene matches: 7. The CDR3 consists of 15 residues. CDR1 is LGHDT, CDR2 YNNKEL, per germline (reference sequence). This chain's CDR3 is CASSQSGQGLHTQYF. The CDR3 nucleotides read TGTGCCAGCAGCCAATCGGGACAGGGTTTACATACGCAGTATTTT.

The chain links TRBV9 to TRBJ2-2, with 8 bases lining up with TRBD1. The CDR3 has 15 amino acids. Germline V gene sequence: CDR1 SGDLS, CDR2 YYNGEE. The V segment lost 4 bases and the J segment 6 bases; nucleotides outside the gene matches: 8. The CDR3 loop is CASSSQGAGAGELFF. In DNA, the CDR3 is TGTGCCAGCAGCTCCCAGGGGGCCGGCGCCGGGGAGCTGTTTTTT.

V gene TRBV7-9 combines with J gene TRBJ1-1, with a tentative D call TRBD1 (6 bases). The CDR3 length is 14 residues. Germline CDR1 reads SEHNR; CDR2 reads FQNEAQ (reference sequence). V lost 4 bases and J 2 bases, leaving 11 bases between the germline ends. The CDR3 nucleotides are TGTGCCAGCAGCTGGGGACATAAAAACACTGAAGCTTTCTTT. This translates into CASSWGHKNTEAFF.

The chain combines TRBV24-1 with TRBJ2-7; 9 bases align to TRBD1. With V trimmed by 3 bases and J by 7 bases, 6 bases remained unmatched. Germline CDR1 and CDR2: KGHDR and SFDVKD. The CDR3 covers 14 residues. The CDR3 region has the DNA TGTGCCACCAGTGATACACAGGGGGCTCGTGAGCAGTACTTC. Residues: CATSDTQGAREQYF.

The chain is built from TRBV12-3 or TRBV12-4 and TRBJ1-1; D unresolved. The CDR3 covers 13 residues. The V end lost 7 bases, the J end lost 0 bases, and 9 bases lay between the germline ends. CDR3 amino acids: CASNQRLNTEAFF. The CDR3 DNA follows: TGTGCCAGCAACCAGCGTCTGAACACTGAAGCTTTCTTT.

The rearrangement links TRBV6-2 or TRBV6-3 to TRBJ1-1; D is unresolved. The germline CDR1 and CDR2 sequences are MNHEY and SVGEGT. V lost 6 bases, J lost 0 bases, and 5 bases lay in between. This CDR3 is 12 amino acids long. The CDR3 DNA reads as TGTGCCAGCAGCTGGATGAACACTGAAGCTTTCTTT. Translation: CASSWMNTEAFF.

This clone was found once. V usage is TRBV7-9 and J usage is TRBJ2-5; D uncertain. Trimming took 3 bases from V and 4 from J, leaving 12 bases between them. CDR3 size: 14 residues. Per the germline V gene, CDR1 is SEHNR and CDR2 is FQNEAQ (reference sequence). The CDR3 here is CASSFSSLAETQYF. The DNA of the CDR3 is TGTGCCAGCAGCTTTAGTAGCCTCGCAGAGACCCAGTACTTC.

The chain carries TRBV7-8 and TRBJ1-4; D possibly corresponds to TRBD1 (6 bases). This CDR3 has 15 residues. V lost 2 bases, J lost 3 bases, and 10 bases lay in between. The germline V gene has CDR1 SGHVS and CDR2 FQNEAQ. CDR3 residues: CASSLSAGANEKLFF. CDR3 bases: TGTGCCAGCAGCTTATCGGCAGGGGCTAATGAAAAACTGTTTTTT.

The CDR3 protein is CSVVKGGRETQYF. The CDR3 nucleotides read TGCAGCGTCGTAAAGGGGGGGCGGGAGACCCAGTACTTC. The chain employs TRBV29-1 and TRBJ2-5, with TRBD2 as a possible D gene (7 bases). V lost 6 bases and J 5 bases, leaving 16 bases between the germline ends. Germline CDR1 SQVTM, CDR2 ANQGSEA. The CDR3 totals 13 residues. Variable domain in full (rest from reference TRBV29-1 and TRBJ2-5): SAVISQKPSRDICQRGTSLTIQCQVDSQVTMMFWYRQQPGQSLTLIATANQGSEATYESGFVIDKFPISRPNLTFSTLTVSNMSPEDSSIYLCSVVKGGRETQYFGPGTRLLVL.

The rearrangement uses TRBV30 and TRBJ2-1, with 15 bases lining up with TRBD2. The CDR3 totals 16 residues. Per the germline V gene, CDR1 is GTSNPN and CDR2 is SVGIG (reference sequence). After removal of 3 bases from V and 6 bases from J, the junction contained 6 bases not matched to a gene. The CDR3 loop reads CAWRRPGLAGGNEQFF. In DNA, the CDR3 is TGTGCCTGGAGGCGTCCGGGACTAGCGGGGGGCAATGAGCAGTTCTTC. The full variable domain, in which reference TRBV30 and TRBJ2-1 provide the parts outside the CDR3, is SQTIHQWPATLVQPVGSPLSLECTVEGTSNPNLYWYRQAAGRGLQLLFYSVGIGQISSEVPQNLSASRPQDRQFILSSKKLLLSDSGFYLCAWRRPGLAGGNEQFFGPGTRLTVL.

J is TRBJ2-2 and V is TRBV19; D is perhaps TRBD1 (6 bases). Germline assignment: CDR1 LNHDA and CDR2 SQIVND (reference sequence). The CDR3 extends over 14 amino acids. V lost 10 bases to trimming and J lost 0 bases, with 12 bases between them. CDR3 nucleotide sequence: TGTGCCACCCTGGGACACCCGAACACCGGGGAGCTGTTTTTT. This gives the protein CATLGHPNTGELFF.